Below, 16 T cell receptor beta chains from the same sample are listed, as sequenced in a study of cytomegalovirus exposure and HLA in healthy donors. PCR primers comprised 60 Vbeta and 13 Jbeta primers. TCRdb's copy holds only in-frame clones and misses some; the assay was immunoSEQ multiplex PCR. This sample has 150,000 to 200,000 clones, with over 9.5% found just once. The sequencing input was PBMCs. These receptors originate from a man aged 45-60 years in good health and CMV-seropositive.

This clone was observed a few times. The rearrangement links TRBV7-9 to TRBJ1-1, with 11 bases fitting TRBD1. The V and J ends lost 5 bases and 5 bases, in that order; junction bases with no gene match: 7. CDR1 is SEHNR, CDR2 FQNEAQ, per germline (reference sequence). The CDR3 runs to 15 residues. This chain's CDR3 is CASSTGQGAGTEAFF. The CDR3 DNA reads TGTGCCAGCAGCACCGGACAGGGGGCAGGGACTGAAGCTTTCTTT.

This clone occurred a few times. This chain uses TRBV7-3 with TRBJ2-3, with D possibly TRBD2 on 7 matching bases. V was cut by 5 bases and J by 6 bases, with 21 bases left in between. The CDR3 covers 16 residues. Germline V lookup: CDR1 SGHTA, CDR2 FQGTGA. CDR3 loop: CASSTSARGGGDTQYF. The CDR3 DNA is TGTGCCAGCAGCACCAGCGCTAGGGGGGGCGGGGATACGCAGTATTTT.

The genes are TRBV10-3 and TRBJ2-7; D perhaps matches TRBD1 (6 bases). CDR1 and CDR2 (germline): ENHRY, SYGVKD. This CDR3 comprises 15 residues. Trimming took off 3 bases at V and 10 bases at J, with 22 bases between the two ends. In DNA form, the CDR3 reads TGTGCCATCAGTGACGGGTTCGGGACAATTCCAGGCCAGTACTTC. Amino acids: CAISDGFGTIPGQYF.

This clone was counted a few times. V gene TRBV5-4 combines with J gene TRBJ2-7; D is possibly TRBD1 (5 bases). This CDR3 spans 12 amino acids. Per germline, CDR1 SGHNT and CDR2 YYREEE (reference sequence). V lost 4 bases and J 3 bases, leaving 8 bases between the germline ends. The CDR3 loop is CASSIDSYEQYF. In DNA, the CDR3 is TGTGCCAGCAGCATAGACAGCTACGAGCAGTACTTC.

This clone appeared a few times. The CDR3 region is CATSPGQDVAYV. For the CDR3, the DNA is TGTGCCACCAGCCCGGGACAGGATGTTGCGTACGTC. The chain has TRBV15 and TRBJ2-7; TRBD1 aligns across 8 bases. V trimming: 5 bases; J trimming: 12 bases; junction bases outside the gene matches: 9. The CDR3 is 12 amino acids. Germline CDR1 is LNHNV and CDR2 is YYDKDF (reference sequence).

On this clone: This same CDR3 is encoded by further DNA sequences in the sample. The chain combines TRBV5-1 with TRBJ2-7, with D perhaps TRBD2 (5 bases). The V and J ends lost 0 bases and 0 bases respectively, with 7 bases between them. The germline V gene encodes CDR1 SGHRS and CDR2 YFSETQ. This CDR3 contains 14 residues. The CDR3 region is CASSLAGSSYEQYF. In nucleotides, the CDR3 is TGCGCCAGCAGCTTGGCGGGATCCTCCTACGAGCAGTACTTC.

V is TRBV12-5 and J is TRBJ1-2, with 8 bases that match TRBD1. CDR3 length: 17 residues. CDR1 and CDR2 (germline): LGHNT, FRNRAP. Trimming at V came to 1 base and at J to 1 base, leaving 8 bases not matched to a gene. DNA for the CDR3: TGTGCTAGTGGTTTGGAAGTCCAGGGGGCTGGTAACTATGGCTACACCTTC. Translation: CASGLEVQGAGNYGYTF.

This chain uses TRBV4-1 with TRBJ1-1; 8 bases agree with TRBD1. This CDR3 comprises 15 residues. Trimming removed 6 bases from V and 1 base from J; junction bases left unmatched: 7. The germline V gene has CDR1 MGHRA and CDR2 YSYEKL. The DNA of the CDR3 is TGCGCCAGCAGACAGGGGGAGGTTGGGAACACTGAAGCTTTCTTT. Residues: CASRQGEVGNTEAFF.

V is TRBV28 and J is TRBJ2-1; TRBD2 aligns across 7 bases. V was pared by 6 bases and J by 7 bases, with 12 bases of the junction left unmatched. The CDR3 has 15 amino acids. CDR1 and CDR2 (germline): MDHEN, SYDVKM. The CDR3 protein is CASRGEGAVRNEQFF. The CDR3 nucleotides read TGTGCCAGCAGGGGGGAGGGCGCAGTAAGAAATGAGCAGTTCTTC.

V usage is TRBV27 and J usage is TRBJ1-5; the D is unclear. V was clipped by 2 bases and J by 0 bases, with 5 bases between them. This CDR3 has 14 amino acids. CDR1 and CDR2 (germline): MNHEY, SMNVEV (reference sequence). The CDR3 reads CASSLGSSNQPQHF. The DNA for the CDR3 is TGTGCCAGCAGTTTAGGGAGTAGCAATCAGCCCCAGCATTTT.

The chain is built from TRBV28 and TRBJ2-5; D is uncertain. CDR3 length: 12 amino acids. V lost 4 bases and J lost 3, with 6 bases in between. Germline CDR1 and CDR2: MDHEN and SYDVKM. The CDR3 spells CASSSSEETQYF. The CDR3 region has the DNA TGTGCCAGCAGTTCGTCGGAAGAGACCCAGTACTTC.

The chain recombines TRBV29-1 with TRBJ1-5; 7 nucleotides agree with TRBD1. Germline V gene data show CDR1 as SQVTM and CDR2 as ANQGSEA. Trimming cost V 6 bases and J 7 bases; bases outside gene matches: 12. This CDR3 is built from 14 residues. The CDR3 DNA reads TGCAGCGTATCCCCAGGGGGAGGAAGACAGCCCCAGCATTTT. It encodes CSVSPGGGRQPQHF.

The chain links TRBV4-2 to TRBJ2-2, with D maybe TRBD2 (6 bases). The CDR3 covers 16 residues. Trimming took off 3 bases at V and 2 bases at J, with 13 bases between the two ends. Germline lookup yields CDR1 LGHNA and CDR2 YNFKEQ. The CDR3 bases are TGTGCCAGCAGCCAGCCCGGGACTTCTAACACCGGGGAGCTGTTTTTT. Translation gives CASSQPGTSNTGELFF.

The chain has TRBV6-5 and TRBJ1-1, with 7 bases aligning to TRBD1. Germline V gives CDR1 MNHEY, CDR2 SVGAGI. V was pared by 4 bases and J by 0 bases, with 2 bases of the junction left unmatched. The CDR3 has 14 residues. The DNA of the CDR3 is TGTGCCAGCAGTTGGGGACAGCTGAACACTGAAGCTTTCTTT. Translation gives CASSWGQLNTEAFF.

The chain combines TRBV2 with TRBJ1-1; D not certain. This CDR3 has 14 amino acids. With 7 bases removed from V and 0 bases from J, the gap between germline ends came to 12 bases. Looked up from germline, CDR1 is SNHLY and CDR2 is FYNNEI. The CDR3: CASNPGSMNTEAFF. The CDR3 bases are TGTGCCAGCAACCCGGGAAGCATGAACACTGAAGCTTTCTTT. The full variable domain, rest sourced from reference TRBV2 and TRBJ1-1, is EPEVTQTPSHQVTQMGQEVILRCVPISNHLYFYWYRQILGQKVEFLVSFYNNEISEKSEIFDDQFSVERPDGSNFTLKIRSTKLEDSAMYFCASNPGSMNTEAFFGQGTRLTVV.

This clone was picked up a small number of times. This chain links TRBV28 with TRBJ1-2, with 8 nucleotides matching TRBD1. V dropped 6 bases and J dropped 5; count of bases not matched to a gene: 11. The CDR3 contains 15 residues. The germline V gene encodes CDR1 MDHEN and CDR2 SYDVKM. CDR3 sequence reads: CASSETGDGWYGYTF. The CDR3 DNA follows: TGTGCCAGCAGCGAGACAGGGGACGGATGGTATGGCTACACCTTC.